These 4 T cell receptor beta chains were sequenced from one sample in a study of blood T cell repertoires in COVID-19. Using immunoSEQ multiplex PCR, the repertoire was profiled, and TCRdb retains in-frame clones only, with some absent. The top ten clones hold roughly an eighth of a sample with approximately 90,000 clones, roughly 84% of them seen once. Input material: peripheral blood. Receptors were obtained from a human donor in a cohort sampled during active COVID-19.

DNA for the CDR3: TGTGCCACCAGGTCGGAGGGACAGTTGCCGCCAAATACGCAGTATTTT. Translation gives CATRSEGQLPPNTQYF. The V call is TRBV24-1, the J call TRBJ2-3, with a tentative D call TRBD1 (7 bases). Germline CDR1 KGHDR, CDR2 SFDVKD. This CDR3 is built from 16 residues. Trimming left V 7 bases short and J 7 bases short, with 23 bases between.

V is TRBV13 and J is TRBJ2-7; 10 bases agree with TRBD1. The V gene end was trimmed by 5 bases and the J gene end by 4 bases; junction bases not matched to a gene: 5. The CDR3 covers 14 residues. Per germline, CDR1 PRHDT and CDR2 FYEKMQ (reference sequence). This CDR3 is CASSQAGQGYEQYF. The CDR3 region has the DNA TGTGCCAGCAGCCAAGCGGGACAGGGGTACGAGCAGTACTTC.

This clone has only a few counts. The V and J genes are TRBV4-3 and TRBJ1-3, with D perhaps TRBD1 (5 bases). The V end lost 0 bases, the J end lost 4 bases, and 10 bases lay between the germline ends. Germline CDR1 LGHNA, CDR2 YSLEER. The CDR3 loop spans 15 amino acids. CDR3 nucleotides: TGCGCCAGCAGCCAAGATCTGGGGGGAGGAAACACCATATATTTT. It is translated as CASSQDLGGGNTIYF.

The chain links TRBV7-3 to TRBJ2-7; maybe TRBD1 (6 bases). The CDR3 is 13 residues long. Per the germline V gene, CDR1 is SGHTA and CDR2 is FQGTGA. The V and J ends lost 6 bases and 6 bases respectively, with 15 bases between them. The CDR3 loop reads CASSSTRDTEQYF. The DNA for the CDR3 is TGTGCCAGCAGTTCTACCCGGGACACCGAGCAGTACTTC.